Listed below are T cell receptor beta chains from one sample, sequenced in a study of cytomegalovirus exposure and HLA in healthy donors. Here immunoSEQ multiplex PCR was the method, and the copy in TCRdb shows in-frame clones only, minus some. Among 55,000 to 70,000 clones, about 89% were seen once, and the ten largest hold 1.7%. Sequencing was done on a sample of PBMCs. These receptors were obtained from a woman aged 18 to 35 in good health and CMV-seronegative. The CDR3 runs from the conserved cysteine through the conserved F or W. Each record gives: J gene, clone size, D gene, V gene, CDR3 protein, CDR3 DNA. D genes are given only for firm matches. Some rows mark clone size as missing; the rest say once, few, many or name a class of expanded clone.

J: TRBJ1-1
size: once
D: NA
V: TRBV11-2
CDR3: CASSHNGAEAFF
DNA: TGTGCCAGCAGCCATAACGGGGCTGAAGCTTTCTTT

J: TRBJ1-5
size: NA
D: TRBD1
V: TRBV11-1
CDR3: CASSPGQGDQPQHF
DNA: TGTGCCAGCAGCCCGGGACAGGGTGACCAGCCCCAGCATTTT

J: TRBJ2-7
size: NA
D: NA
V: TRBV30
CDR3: CAWSRGLAYEQYF
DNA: TGTGCCTGGAGTAGGGGGTTAGCTTACGAGCAGTACTTC

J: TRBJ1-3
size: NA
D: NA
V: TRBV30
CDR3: CAWSPPGSEGWDSGNTIYF
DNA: TGTGCCTGGAGTCCCCCTGGCTCGGAGGGCTGGGACTCTGGAAACACCATATATTTT

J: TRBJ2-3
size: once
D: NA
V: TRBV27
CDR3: CASSLLGGDTVTQYF
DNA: TGTGCCAGCAGTTTACTGGGGGGTGACACTGTTACGCAGTATTTT

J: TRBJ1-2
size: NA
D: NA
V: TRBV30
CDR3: CAWRQVNYGYTF
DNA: TGTGCCTGGAGACAGGTCAATTATGGCTACACCTTC

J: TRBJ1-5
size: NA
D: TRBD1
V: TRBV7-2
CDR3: CASSYDRELGQPQHF
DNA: TGTGCCAGCAGCTACGACAGGGAGTTGGGTCAGCCCCAGCATTTT

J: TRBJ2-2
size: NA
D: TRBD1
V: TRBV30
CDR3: CAWTGTADFLNTGELFF
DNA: TGTGCCTGGACCGGGACAGCAGATTTTCTGAACACCGGGGAGCTGTTTTTT

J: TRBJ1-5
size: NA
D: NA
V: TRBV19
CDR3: CASSISGNQPQHF
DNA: TGTGCCAGTAGTATCTCAGGTAATCAGCCCCAGCATTTT

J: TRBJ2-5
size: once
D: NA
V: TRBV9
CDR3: CASSPEAGGETQYF
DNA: TGTGCCAGCAGCCCAGAGGCGGGCGGGGAGACCCAGTACTTC

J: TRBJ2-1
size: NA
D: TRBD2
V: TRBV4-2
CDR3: CASSQDWASGGGNEQFF
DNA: TGTGCCAGCAGCCAAGATTGGGCTAGCGGGGGGGGTAATGAGCAGTTCTTC

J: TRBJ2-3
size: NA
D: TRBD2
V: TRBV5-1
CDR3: CASRLPSGAGRDTQYF
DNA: TGCGCCAGCAGGTTGCCTAGCGGGGCGGGCAGGGATACGCAGTATTTT

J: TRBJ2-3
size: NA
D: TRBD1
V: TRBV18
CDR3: CASGTESTDTQYF
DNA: TGTGCCAGTGGGACAGAAAGCACAGATACGCAGTATTTT

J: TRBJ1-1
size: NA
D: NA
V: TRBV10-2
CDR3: CASSDWGMNTEAFF
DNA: TGCGCCAGCAGTGATTGGGGCATGAACACTGAAGCTTTCTTT

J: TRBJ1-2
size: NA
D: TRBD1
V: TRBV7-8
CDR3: CASSLADYGTGDGYTF
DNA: TGTGCCAGCAGCTTAGCCGACTACGGGACAGGGGATGGCTACACCTTC

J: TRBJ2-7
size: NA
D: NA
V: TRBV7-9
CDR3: CASSFPGLYEQYF
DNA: TGTGCCAGCAGCTTCCCAGGGCTCTACGAGCAGTACTTC

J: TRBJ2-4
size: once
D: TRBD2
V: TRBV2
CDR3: CASSDSSGVVNIQYF
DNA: TGTGCCAGCAGTGACTCTAGCGGGGTAGTAAACATTCAGTACTTC

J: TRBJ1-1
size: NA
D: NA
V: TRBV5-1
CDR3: CASSPTLAVNTEAFF
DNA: TGCGCCAGCAGCCCGACTTTGGCAGTGAACACTGAAGCTTTCTTT

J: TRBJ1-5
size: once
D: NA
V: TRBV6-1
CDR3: CASSEILGPGNQPQHF
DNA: TGTGCCAGCAGTGAAATATTGGGGCCCGGGAATCAGCCCCAGCATTTT

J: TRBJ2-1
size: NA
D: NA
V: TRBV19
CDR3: CASSIKGDSYNEQFF
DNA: TGTGCCAGTAGTATCAAGGGGGACTCCTACAATGAGCAGTTCTTC

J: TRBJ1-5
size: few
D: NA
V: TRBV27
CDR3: CASSSGADNQPQHF
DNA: TGTGCCAGCAGTTCTGGGGCGGACAATCAGCCCCAGCATTTT

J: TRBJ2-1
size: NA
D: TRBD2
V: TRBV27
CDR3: CASSLWASGNYNEQFF
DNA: TGTGCCAGCAGTTTATGGGCTAGCGGAAACTACAATGAGCAGTTCTTC

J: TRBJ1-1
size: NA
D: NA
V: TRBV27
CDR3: CASRTGRNTEAFF
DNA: TGTGCCAGCAGGACAGGCCGGAACACTGAAGCTTTCTTT

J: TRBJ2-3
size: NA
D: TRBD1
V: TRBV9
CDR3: CASSAVRQGGDTQYF
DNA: TGTGCCAGCAGCGCAGTTAGACAGGGGGGAGATACGCAGTATTTT

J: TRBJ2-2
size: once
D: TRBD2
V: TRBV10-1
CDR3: CASSDRDGTSGSTGELFF
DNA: TGCGCCAGCAGTGACCGCGATGGGACTAGCGGGAGCACCGGGGAGCTGTTTTTT

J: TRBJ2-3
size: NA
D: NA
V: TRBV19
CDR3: CASSIVPRDTRTDTQYF
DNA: TGTGCCAGTAGTATAGTCCCTCGGGACACCCGCACAGATACGCAGTATTTT

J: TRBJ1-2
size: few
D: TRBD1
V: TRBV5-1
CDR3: CASSFDRAGYTF
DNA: TGCGCCAGCAGCTTCGACAGGGCCGGCTACACCTTC

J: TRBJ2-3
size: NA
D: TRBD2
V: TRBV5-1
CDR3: CASSSGTSGSGGTDTQYF
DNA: TGCGCCAGCAGTTCCGGGACTAGCGGCTCGGGGGGCACAGATACGCAGTATTTT

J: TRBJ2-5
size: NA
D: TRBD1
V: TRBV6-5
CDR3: CASSYPVGGPETQYF
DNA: TGTGCCAGCAGTTACCCCGTAGGGGGCCCAGAGACCCAGTACTTC

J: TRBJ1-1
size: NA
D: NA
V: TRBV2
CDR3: CASRQVKAFF
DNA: TGTGCCAGCAGACAGGTCAAAGCTTTCTTT

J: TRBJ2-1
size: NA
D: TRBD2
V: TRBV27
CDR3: CASSPAGTRAYNEQFF
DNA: TGTGCCAGCAGCCCCGCCGGGACTAGGGCCTACAATGAGCAGTTCTTC

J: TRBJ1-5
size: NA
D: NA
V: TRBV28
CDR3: CASTPQGGDYSNQPQHF
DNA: TGTGCCAGCACCCCTCAAGGGGGGGATTATAGCAATCAGCCCCAGCATTTT

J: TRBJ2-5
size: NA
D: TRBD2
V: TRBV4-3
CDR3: CASSVLAGEETQYF
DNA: TGCGCCAGCAGCGTGCTAGCGGGGGAAGAGACCCAGTACTTC

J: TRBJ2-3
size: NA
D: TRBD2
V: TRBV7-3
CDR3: CASSPSGGTDTQYF
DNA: TGTGCCAGCAGCCCGAGCGGGGGCACAGATACGCAGTATTTT

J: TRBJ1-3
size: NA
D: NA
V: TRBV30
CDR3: CAWRAMNTIYF
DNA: TGTGCCTGGAGGGCCATGAACACCATATATTTT

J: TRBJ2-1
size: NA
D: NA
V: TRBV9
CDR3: CASSIGPASFAYNEQFF
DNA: TGTGCCAGCAGCATAGGTCCCGCTAGCTTCGCCTACAATGAGCAGTTCTTC

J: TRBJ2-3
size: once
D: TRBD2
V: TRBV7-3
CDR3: CASSPGLAGGVPDTQYF
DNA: TGTGCCAGCAGCCCGGGACTAGCGGGGGGGGTACCAGATACGCAGTATTTT

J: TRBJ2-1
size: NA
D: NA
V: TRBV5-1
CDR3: CASSADNEQFF
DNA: TGCGCCAGCAGCGCGGACAATGAGCAGTTCTTC

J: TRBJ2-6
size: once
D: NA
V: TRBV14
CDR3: CASSPIGGSGANVLTF
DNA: TGTGCCAGCAGCCCGATAGGAGGCTCTGGGGCCAACGTCCTGACTTTC

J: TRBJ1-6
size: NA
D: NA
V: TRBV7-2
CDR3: CASSTRTLNNSPLHF
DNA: TGTGCCAGCAGCACAAGGACTCTAAATAATTCACCCCTCCACTTT

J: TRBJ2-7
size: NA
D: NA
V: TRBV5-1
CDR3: CASSFSAGTSYEQYF
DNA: TGCGCCAGCAGCTTCAGTGCGGGGACTTCTTACGAGCAGTACTTC

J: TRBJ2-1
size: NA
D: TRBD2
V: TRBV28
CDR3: CASSLPPRTSGGSYNEQFF
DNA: TGTGCCAGCAGTTTACCCCCCCGGACTAGCGGAGGCTCCTACAATGAGCAGTTCTTC

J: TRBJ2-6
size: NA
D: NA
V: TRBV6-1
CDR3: CASRRYLANVLTF
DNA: TGTGCCAGCAGACGCTATTTGGCCAACGTCCTGACTTTC

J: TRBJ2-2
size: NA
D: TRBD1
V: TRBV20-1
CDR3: CSAWTGRELFF
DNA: TGCAGTGCTTGGACAGGAAGGGAGCTGTTTTTT

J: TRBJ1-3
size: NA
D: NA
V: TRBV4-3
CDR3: CASSPLSFGNTIYF
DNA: TGCGCCAGCAGCCCCCTTAGTTTTGGAAACACCATATATTTT

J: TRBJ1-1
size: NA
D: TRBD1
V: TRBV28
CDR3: CASSSPSGQGSTEAFF
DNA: TGTGCCAGCAGCAGCCCCTCGGGACAGGGTTCCACTGAAGCTTTCTTT

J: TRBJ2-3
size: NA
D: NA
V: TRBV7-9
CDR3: CASSPRTDTQYF
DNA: TGTGCCAGCAGCCCTCGCACAGATACGCAGTATTTT

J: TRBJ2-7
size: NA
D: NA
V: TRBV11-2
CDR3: CASSLVHPGYEQYF
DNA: TGTGCCAGCAGCTTAGTCCATCCCGGCTACGAGCAGTACTTC